Presented here are 18 T cell receptor beta chains from one specimen sequenced in a study of cytomegalovirus exposure and HLA in healthy donors. In the PCR, 60 Vbeta and 13 Jbeta primers were used. The assay was immunoSEQ multiplex PCR, and TCRdb's table has in-frame clones only and misses some. The sample holds roughly 200,000 clones, roughly 72% seen once. Source material: PBMCs. These receptors were obtained from a man between 25 and 39 years old in good health and CMV-seronegative.

The chain uses TRBV5-1 and TRBJ2-1, with a weak D call TRBD2 (6 bases). Germline loops: CDR1 SGHRS, CDR2 YFSETQ. The CDR3 totals 13 residues. Trimming pared 4 bases from V and 7 bases from J, leaving 12 bases between. This CDR3 is CASSPEGWNEQFF. CDR3 DNA: TGCGCCAGCAGCCCGGAGGGGTGGAATGAGCAGTTCTTC.

This clone appeared once. This chain uses TRBV6-6 with TRBJ2-2; D is possibly TRBD1 (6 bases). V dropped 0 bases and J dropped 4 bases, with 12 bases sitting between them. There are 16 residues in the CDR3. Germline V gives CDR1 MNHNY, CDR2 SVGAGI (reference sequence). CDR3 region: CASSYSRGRGTGELFF. CDR3 sequence (DNA): TGTGCCAGCAGTTACTCCAGGGGTAGAGGCACCGGGGAGCTGTTTTTT.

This chain links TRBV19 with TRBJ1-1, with unresolved D. V was pared by 4 bases and J by 6 bases, with 12 bases between. Per germline, CDR1 LNHDA and CDR2 SQIVND (reference sequence). The CDR3 sequence is 13 residues long. CDR3 coding DNA: TGTGCCAGTAGTACACCTCTGGGCGCTGAAGCTTTCTTT. Protein sequence: CASSTPLGAEAFF.

The CDR3 nucleotides read TGTGCCAGCAGTTACGGGGGCGTCTCTGGAAACACCATATATTTT. It codes for CASSYGGVSGNTIYF. V and J are TRBV6-5 and TRBJ1-3, with D maybe TRBD1 (6 bases). The CDR3 loop spans 15 amino acids. CDR1 is MNHEY and CDR2 is SVGAGI in the germline V gene. V gave up 2 bases and J gave up 0 bases, with 8 bases separating them.

This chain links TRBV10-3 with TRBJ2-3; 11 bases fit TRBD2. This CDR3 has 19 residues. The germline gives CDR1 ENHRY, CDR2 SYGVKD. The V gene end was trimmed by 4 bases and the J gene end by 0 bases; junction bases not matched to a gene: 12. The CDR3 spells CAISGGLAVLKTSTDTQYF. DNA for the CDR3: TGTGCCATCAGTGGGGGACTAGCGGTACTAAAAACTAGCACAGATACGCAGTATTTT.

The chain couples TRBV9 to TRBJ2-7; possible D gene TRBD2, 6 bases. V was cut by 0 bases and J by 3 bases, with 13 bases left in between. The CDR3 runs 15 residues. Germline-derived CDR1 and CDR2 are SGDLS and YYNGEE. The CDR3 sequence is CASSVAASALYEQYF. For the CDR3, the DNA is TGTGCCAGCAGCGTAGCGGCTAGCGCTCTCTACGAGCAGTACTTC.

V gene TRBV6-5 combines with J gene TRBJ2-7; weak D call: TRBD1 (6 bases). The V gene lost 10 bases and the J gene lost 2 bases, with 6 bases spanning the gap. The CDR3 covers 10 residues. CDR1 MNHEY and CDR2 SVGAGI come from the germline V gene. In DNA, the CDR3 is TGTGCCACAGGGGCCTACGAGCAGTACTTC. It specifies CATGAYEQYF.

This chain links TRBV7-2 with TRBJ1-2, with 9 bases that match TRBD1. J lost 0 bases, V lost 0 bases, and 5 bases had no gene match. The germline V gene has CDR1 SGHTA and CDR2 FQGNSA. The CDR3 consists of 17 residues. CDR3 bases: TGTGCCAGCAGCTTAGCCTATTACAGGGGGCCTAACTATGGCTACACCTTC. It encodes CASSLAYYRGPNYGYTF.

The genes are TRBV29-1 and TRBJ2-5; D ambiguous. V was pared by 5 bases and J by 2 bases, with 6 bases between. CDR1 is SQVTM, CDR2 ANQGSEA, per germline. The length of the CDR3 is 11 residues. CDR3 bases: TGCAGCGTTATCCCACAAGAGACCCAGTACTTC. Protein product: CSVIPQETQYF.

The chain links TRBV6-1 to TRBJ2-7, with a possible D match to TRBD1 (6 bases). The CDR3 runs to 15 residues. Germline CDR1 reads MNHNS; CDR2 reads SASEGT. V lost 3 bases, J lost 0 bases, and 12 bases lay in between. The CDR3 here is CASSEIRDISYEQYF. The CDR3 DNA sequence: TGTGCCAGCAGTGAGATCCGGGACATCTCCTACGAGCAGTACTTC.

V is TRBV11-2 and J is TRBJ1-2; 8 bases align to TRBD1. Germline CDR1 and CDR2: SGHAT and FQNNGV. V lost 5 bases and J lost 5; bases outside the gene matches: 10. CDR3 size: 15 residues. The CDR3 spells CASSLGTGPQYGYTF. The CDR3 bases are TGTGCCAGCAGCCTAGGGACAGGACCTCAATATGGCTACACCTTC.

This chain links TRBV7-9 with TRBJ2-5, with 7 bases identical to TRBD2. From germline, CDR1 is SEHNR and CDR2 FQNEAQ (reference sequence). The V gene end was trimmed by 5 bases and the J gene end by 2 bases; junction bases not matched to a gene: 8. CDR3 length equals 15 residues. This CDR3 is CASSPKTSPQETQYF. The CDR3 nucleotides are TGTGCCAGCAGCCCTAAGACTAGCCCGCAAGAGACCCAGTACTTC. The variable domain in full, completed from reference TRBV7-9 and TRBJ2-5, reads DTGVSQNPRHKITKRGQNVTFRCDPISEHNRLYWYRQTLGQGPEFLTYFQNEAQLEKSRLLSDRFSAERPKGSFSTLEIQRTEQGDSAMYLCASSPKTSPQETQYFGPGTRLLVL.

The chain links TRBV9 to TRBJ2-7, with no clear D. Trimming pared 4 bases from V and 5 bases from J, leaving 22 bases between. The CDR3 is made up of 16 amino acids. Germline CDR1 SGDLS, CDR2 YYNGEE. The CDR3 DNA follows: TGTGCCAGCAGCCCGAGCCTTCCCCAGACATCCCACGAGCAGTACTTC. Protein sequence: CASSPSLPQTSHEQYF.

The V gene is TRBV30, the J gene TRBJ1-2; TRBD1 is a possible D gene (6 bases). V lost 0 bases, J lost 7 bases, and 18 bases lay in between. CDR3 length: 15 residues. CDR1 is GTSNPN and CDR2 is SVGIG in the germline V gene (reference sequence). The CDR3 spells CAWSVVRGQSVGYTF. In DNA form, the CDR3 reads TGTGCCTGGAGTGTAGTGAGAGGACAGTCAGTTGGCTACACCTTC.

The chain carries TRBV29-1 and TRBJ2-1, with a possible D match to TRBD1 (7 bases). Germline V gene data show CDR1 as SQVTM and CDR2 as ANQGSEA. The ends were cut back, 3 bases at V and 11 bases at J, with 20 bases in the middle. This CDR3 is built from 14 residues. The chain's CDR3 is CSVEGWQGGAQQFF. The CDR3 coding sequence is TGCAGCGTTGAGGGGTGGCAGGGGGGAGCGCAGCAGTTCTTC.

V gene TRBV27 combines with J gene TRBJ2-7; 8 nucleotides align to TRBD1. CDR1 is MNHEY, CDR2 SMNVEV, per germline (reference sequence). CDR3 length: 13 residues. The V segment lost 2 bases and the J segment 5 bases; nucleotides outside the gene matches: 2. The CDR3 loop is CASSLLDRDEQYF. CDR3 nucleotides: TGTGCCAGCAGTTTACTGGACAGGGACGAGCAGTACTTC.

The V and J genes are TRBV29-1 and TRBJ2-7; D is perhaps TRBD1 (5 bases). V lost 4 bases to trimming and J lost 3 bases, with 19 bases between them. CDR3 length: 15 amino acids. The germline V gene encodes CDR1 SQVTM and CDR2 ANQGSEA. The CDR3 nucleotides read TGCAGCGTTGTTTCGGACACTAACCACCTCTACGAGCAGTACTTC. Translated, it gives CSVVSDTNHLYEQYF.

The chain employs TRBV6-5 and TRBJ2-7; 7 positions agree with TRBD1. CDR1 and CDR2 (germline): MNHEY, SVGAGI. The CDR3 runs 15 residues. J was trimmed by 3 bases and V by 0 bases; bases with no gene match: 5. The CDR3 coding sequence is TGTGCCAGCAGTTACTCGAGCAGGGGGTACTACGAGCAGTACTTC. Translation: CASSYSSRGYYEQYF.